This entry describes one T cell receptor beta chain. The record originates from a study of blood T cell repertoires in COVID-19. The wider study: There were acute and convalescent COVID-19 samples, and they came from the United States, Italy and Spain.

Germline CDR1 MGHRA, CDR2 YSYEKL. This CDR3 has 16 amino acids. Trimming removed 0 bases from V and 0 bases from J, with 9 bases in between. Original processing notes: Amplifying reference gene primers gave estimates of nucleated cell counts. Sequencing was performed with immunoSEQ multiplex PCR; in TCRdb, only in-frame clones are kept and a portion is missing. The DNA gave D and trimming, while V, J and clone size come from that table. The sample lists some 110,000 clones; more than 75% were seen once. The material sequenced was peripheral blood. This TCR derives from a man aged 35-49 years with acute or convalescent COVID-19. The rearrangement links TRBV4-1 to TRBJ1-3; unclear D gene. CDR3 nucleotide sequence: TGCGCCAGCAGCCAAGATCCACAGTCCTCTGGAAACACCATATATTTT. Translating gives CASSQDPQSSGNTIYF.